The 3 T cell receptor beta chains below come from one sample, sequenced in a study of T cell repertoires in cytomegalovirus infection. TCRdb itself ran the reads through MiXCR, one entry per CDR3 protein. This table has around 300,000 distinct CDR3 sequences, about a quarter appearing once. Sample: PBMCs. The receptors were sampled from a human donor in good health (CMV status not recorded). Some clones in this sample may be carry-over from other donors' samples.

The chain links TRBV29-1 to TRBJ1-5, with D hard to call. Trimming took off 6 bases at V and 7 bases at J, with 16 bases between the two ends. The germline CDR1 and CDR2 sequences are SQVTM and ANQGSEA. The CDR3 contains 13 residues. The DNA of the CDR3 is TGCAGCGTCCTTGGGTCTCACGGGCAGCCCCAGCATTTT. Residues: CSVLGSHGQPQHF.

This clonotype was counted a few times. The chain links TRBV10-3 to TRBJ1-4, with 8 bases aligning to TRBD1. CDR3 length equals 14 residues. The J segment lost 8 bases and the V segment lost 6 bases, leaving 8 bases of the junction unmatched. Germline values: CDR1 ENHRY, CDR2 SYGVKD. CDR3 protein: CAISPQGAREKLFF. DNA for the CDR3: TGTGCCATCAGCCCCCAGGGGGCGCGGGAAAAACTGTTTTTT.

The rearrangement links TRBV7-2 to TRBJ2-1; 9 bases are a match to TRBD2. The J segment lost 2 bases and the V segment lost 8 bases, leaving 16 bases of the junction unmatched. The CDR3 consists of 18 residues. The V gene's germline CDR1 is SGHTA and CDR2 FQGNSA. The chain's CDR3 is CASQDDRGLAGTYNEQFF. CDR3 nucleotides: TGTGCCAGCCAAGATGACCGGGGGCTAGCGGGAACCTACAATGAGCAGTTCTTC.